These 29 T cell receptor beta chains originate from one sample sequenced in a study of blood T cell repertoires in COVID-19. The table came from immunoSEQ multiplex PCR; TCRdb's copy has only in-frame clones and leaves some out. The sample holds 200,000 to 250,000 clones, about four fifths seen once. The sample was PBMCs or T cells enriched from blood (not recorded which). Receptor source: a man between 60 and 70 years old who had recovered from COVID-19.

The chain carries TRBV6-5 and TRBJ2-2; 8 bases are shared with TRBD1. Germline CDR1 reads MNHEY; CDR2 reads SVGAGI. The CDR3 runs 13 residues. Trimming cost V 9 bases and J 4 bases; bases outside gene matches: 4. CDR3 sequence reads: CASRTGSTGELFF. The CDR3 region has the DNA TGTGCCAGTCGGACAGGGAGCACCGGGGAGCTGTTTTTT.

This chain uses TRBV5-6 with TRBJ1-2; 7 nucleotides align to TRBD1. Unmatched junction bases numbered 16, after V lost 4 bases and J lost 7 bases. The germline CDR1 and CDR2 sequences are SGHDT and YYEEEE. The CDR3 is 16 amino acids. The CDR3, as DNA: TGTGCCAGCAGCCCGATATCACAGGGGATGTCGAGTGGCTACACCTTC. Amino acids: CASSPISQGMSSGYTF.

The V call is TRBV18, the J call TRBJ1-1; D call uncertain. The ends were cut back, 4 bases at V and 0 bases at J, with 12 bases in the middle. Per germline, CDR1 KGHSH and CDR2 LQKENI. The CDR3 is 15 residues long. CDR3 nucleotide sequence: TGTGCCAGCTCACTCCTGGGCGGGGTGAACACTGAAGCTTTCTTT. Translated, it gives CASSLLGGVNTEAFF.

This chain links TRBV6-5 with TRBJ2-5; TRBD2 matches at 9 bases. V shed 4 bases, J shed 1 base, and the junction held 7 bases outside the gene matches. CDR1 and CDR2 (germline): MNHEY, SVGAGI. The CDR3 length is 16 residues. CDR3 sequence reads: CASSSASGAVQETQYF. The CDR3 coding sequence is TGTGCCAGCAGTTCCGCTAGCGGGGCGGTCCAAGAGACCCAGTACTTC.

The chain has TRBV12-3 or TRBV12-4 and TRBJ1-5; TRBD1 aligns across 7 bases. V was clipped by 6 bases and J by 3 bases; unmatched bases: 2. This CDR3 contains 13 residues. As DNA, the CDR3 is TGTGCCAGCAGGAGGGGGCTCAATCAGCCCCAGCATTTT. Amino acid sequence: CASRRGLNQPQHF.

This clone was detected a few times. CDR3 bases: TGTGCCAGCAGCCGCGGGTGGGGAGGACTGACTGAAGCTTTCTTT. Its translation: CASSRGWGGLTEAFF. This sequence joins TRBV3-1 (or the pseudogene TRBV3-2) and TRBJ1-1; D uncertain. Germline V gives CDR1 LGHDT, CDR2 YNNKEL (reference sequence). V was shortened by 4 bases and J by 5 bases, with 17 bases between the two germline ends. The CDR3 has 15 amino acids.

The chain links TRBV7-2 to TRBJ1-4; TRBD1 agrees at 9 bases. V was pared by 5 bases and J by 10 bases, with 8 bases of the junction left unmatched. The CDR3 spans 14 residues. Per germline, CDR1 SGHTA and CDR2 FQGNSA. The CDR3 DNA reads as TGTGCCAGCAGCCGGGACAGGGTGGATGGAAAACTGTTTTTT. This translates into CASSRDRVDGKLFF.

The genes are TRBV19 and TRBJ2-4; no definite D call. The CDR3 totals 21 residues. Germline V CDR1 and CDR2: LNHDA, SQIVND (reference sequence). Trimming stripped 3 bases from V and 0 bases from J, with 27 bases between. The CDR3 region is CASSMTGTPWLGNLAKNIQYF. The CDR3 DNA reads as TGTGCCAGTAGTATGACGGGTACCCCTTGGTTAGGAAATCTAGCCAAAAACATTCAGTACTTC.

This clone was observed a single time. The V and J genes are TRBV4-3 and TRBJ1-4; perhaps TRBD1 as D (6 bases). Germline lookup yields CDR1 LGHNA and CDR2 YSLEER. This CDR3 comprises 15 residues. The V and J ends lost 0 bases and 8 bases respectively, with 13 bases between them. This CDR3 is CASSQDLGAGEKLFF. The CDR3 bases are TGCGCCAGCAGCCAAGATTTGGGGGCCGGAGAAAAACTGTTTTTT.

On this clone: Additional DNA sequences in this sample encode the identical CDR3. The CDR3 DNA is TGTGCCAGCAGTCCCCAGACAGGCTATGGCTACACCTTC. Protein: CASSPQTGYGYTF. The chain couples TRBV12-3 or TRBV12-4 to TRBJ1-2, with D perhaps TRBD1 (6 bases). Trimming pared 5 bases from V and 4 bases from J, leaving 11 bases between. CDR3 length: 13 amino acids.

V and J are TRBV5-5 and TRBJ1-5; the D gene is possibly TRBD1 (5 bases). Trimming removed 0 bases at V and 2 bases at J, with 12 bases between. This CDR3 has 16 residues. Looked up from germline, CDR1 is SGHKS and CDR2 is YYEKEE (reference sequence). In DNA form, the CDR3 reads TGTGCCAGCAGCTTGGTGGAGGGGATGGGCAATCAGCCCCAGCATTTT. This gives the protein CASSLVEGMGNQPQHF.

The sample holds one count of this clone. This chain joins TRBV3-1 (or the pseudogene TRBV3-2) and TRBJ2-2, with D tentatively TRBD2 (6 bases). V lost 1 base, J lost 4 bases, and 13 bases lay in between. The CDR3 spans 16 residues. Germline V CDR1 and CDR2: LGHDT, YNNKEL (reference sequence). CDR3 nucleotide sequence: TGTGCCAGCAGCCAAGGAGGCCAGGGAGGCACCGGGGAGCTGTTTTTT. Its translation: CASSQGGQGGTGELFF.

The rearrangement uses TRBV2 and TRBJ1-2; TRBD1 aligns across 7 bases. CDR3 size: 13 residues. Losses at the gene ends were 6 bases for V and 8 bases for J; bases not matched to a gene: 9. Germline values: CDR1 SNHLY, CDR2 FYNNEI. CDR3 protein: CASSGGQRGGYTF. The CDR3, as DNA: TGTGCCAGCAGCGGGGGACAGAGGGGCGGCTACACCTTC. Using reference TRBV2 and TRBJ1-2 for the parts outside the CDR3, the full variable domain is EPEVTQTPSHQVTQMGQEVILRCVPISNHLYFYWYRQILGQKVEFLVSFYNNEISEKSEIFDDQFSVERPDGSNFTLKIRSTKLEDSAMYFCASSGGQRGGYTFGSGTRLTVV.

The rearrangement links TRBV5-1 to TRBJ2-2; 9 nucleotides agree with TRBD1. Germline-derived CDR1 and CDR2 are SGHRS and YFSETQ. The CDR3 consists of 16 residues. J gave up 2 bases and V 0 bases, and 2 bases lay outside the gene matches. In DNA form, the CDR3 reads TGCGCCAGCAGCTTGGGGGACAGGGAAAACACCGGGGAGCTGTTTTTT. This codes for CASSLGDRENTGELFF.

V usage is TRBV5-8 and J usage is TRBJ1-2; D is uncertain. This CDR3 is built from 13 residues. Trimming stripped 1 base from V and 8 bases from J, with 12 bases between. CDR1 and CDR2 (germline): SGHTS, YDEGEE. CDR3 loop: CASSLRWADGYTF. CDR3 DNA: TGTGCCAGCAGCTTGAGGTGGGCAGACGGCTACACCTTC.

This chain joins TRBV5-4 and TRBJ2-3; D is unclear. The V gene's germline CDR1 is SGHNT and CDR2 YYREEE (reference sequence). V was cut by 0 bases and J by 5 bases, with 7 bases left in between. The CDR3 contains 13 residues. The CDR3 region has the DNA TGTGCCAGCAGCTTGGAACTGGTAGATACGCAGTATTTT. This translates into CASSLELVDTQYF.

This clone has a single count. The rearrangement links TRBV29-1 to TRBJ2-3, with 14 bases fitting TRBD2. Trimming took 6 bases from V and 3 from J; bases not matched to a gene: 5. CDR3 length: 15 amino acids. The V gene's germline CDR1 is SQVTM and CDR2 ANQGSEA. Here the CDR3 DNA reads TGCAGCGTGAAGACTAGCGGGGGGGGAACAGATACGCAGTATTTT. As protein: CSVKTSGGGTDTQYF.

The chain has TRBV30 and TRBJ2-1; maybe TRBD1 (6 bases). Germline CDR1 is GTSNPN and CDR2 is SVGIG (reference sequence). The CDR3 covers 15 residues. Deletions cut 3 bases from V and 7 bases from J, with 19 bases between. Here the CDR3 DNA reads TGTGCCTGGAGGTTTCACAGGGAATTGGGGAATGAGCAGTTCTTC. Translating it yields CAWRFHRELGNEQFF.

The chain is built from TRBV9 and TRBJ2-1; D is ambiguous. The V gene's germline CDR1 is SGDLS and CDR2 YYNGEE. Deletions cut 0 bases from V and 7 bases from J, with 14 bases between. The CDR3 is made up of 15 amino acids. In DNA form, the CDR3 reads TGTGCCAGCAGCGTAGGTCAACCCGGCGGTAATGAGCAGTTCTTC. This codes for CASSVGQPGGNEQFF.

J is TRBJ1-3 and V is TRBV3-1 (or the pseudogene TRBV3-2), with TRBD1 as a possible D gene (6 bases). Trimming left V 5 bases short and J 1 base short, with 9 bases between. In germline, CDR1 is LGHDT, CDR2 YNNKEL (reference sequence). The CDR3 contains 14 residues. As DNA, the CDR3 is TGTGCCAGCAGCAATACAGGGTCTGGAAACACCATATATTTT. It specifies CASSNTGSGNTIYF.

The rearrangement uses TRBV5-1 and TRBJ1-6; TRBD1 is a possible D gene (6 bases). The germline CDR1 and CDR2 sequences are SGHRS and YFSETQ. The V end lost 4 bases, the J end lost 9 bases, and 17 bases lay between the germline ends. CDR3 length: 15 residues. The CDR3 protein is CASSDQQGRFSPLHF. The CDR3 DNA follows: TGCGCCAGCAGCGACCAACAGGGAAGATTTTCACCCCTCCACTTT.

CDR3 loop: CASSLAAGRFAEQYF. The CDR3 nucleotides are TGCGCCAGCAGCTTGGCGGCAGGGCGATTCGCCGAGCAGTACTTC. The chain joins TRBV5-1 to TRBJ2-7; TRBD1 might be the D (5 bases). The CDR3 length is 15 residues. Germline values: CDR1 SGHRS, CDR2 YFSETQ. Trimming removed 0 bases from V and 6 bases from J, with 16 bases in between.

The genes are TRBV9 and TRBJ2-5; weak D call: TRBD1 (6 bases). The CDR3 length is 14 residues. Germline V gene lookup returns CDR1 SGDLS and CDR2 YYNGEE. The CDR3 sequence is CASAWTDRQETQYF. CDR3 sequence (DNA): TGTGCATCCGCTTGGACAGATAGACAAGAGACCCAGTACTTC.

CDR3 bases: TGTGCCATCAGTATGGTGCTAGCGGCATCCACAGATACGCAGTATTTT. This gives the protein CAISMVLAASTDTQYF. The chain joins TRBV10-3 to TRBJ2-3, with 7 positions matching TRBD2. The V segment lost 5 bases and the J segment 2 bases; nucleotides outside the gene matches: 10. The CDR3 is 16 amino acids. Germline assignment: CDR1 ENHRY and CDR2 SYGVKD.

The chain recombines TRBV7-9 with TRBJ1-3; no firm D call. In germline, CDR1 is SEHNR, CDR2 FQNEAQ (reference sequence). V dropped 0 bases and J dropped 0 bases, with 9 bases sitting between them. This CDR3 region has 16 residues. As DNA, the CDR3 is TGTGCCAGCAGCTTAGCGAACGGGAGCTCTGGAAACACCATATATTTT. This gives the protein CASSLANGSSGNTIYF.

The V and J genes are TRBV11-2 and TRBJ1-2; D gene ambiguous. The CDR3 length is 14 residues. Germline loops: CDR1 SGHAT, CDR2 FQNNGV. Trimming took off 1 base at V and 4 bases at J, with 10 bases between the two ends. CDR3 loop: CASSLGPQIYGYTF. The CDR3 DNA follows: TGTGCCAGCAGCTTAGGTCCCCAGATCTATGGCTACACCTTC.

V usage is TRBV7-2 and J usage is TRBJ1-2; D not certain. V was clipped by 0 bases and J by 4 bases, with 9 bases between them. CDR1 and CDR2 from the germline V gene are SGHTA and FQGNSA. This CDR3 has 14 residues. In DNA form, the CDR3 reads TGTGCCAGCAGCTTAGCGGTGGCTCGCTATGGCTACACCTTC. Protein: CASSLAVARYGYTF. Full variable domain (rest looked up from reference TRBV7-2 and TRBJ1-2): GAGVSQSPSNKVTEKGKDVELRCDPISGHTALYWYRQSLGQGLEFLIYFQGNSAPDKSGLPSDRFSAERTGGSVSTLTIQRTQQEDSAVYLCASSLAVARYGYTFGSGTRLTVV.

The V call is TRBV18, the J call TRBJ1-5; TRBD1 aligns across 8 bases. This CDR3 contains 14 residues. Germline V gene data show CDR1 as KGHSH and CDR2 as LQKENI. The junction had 5 bases not matched to a gene; V was cut back by 3 bases and J by 7 bases. CDR3 sequence: CASSPQGAPQPQHF. The CDR3 coding sequence is TGTGCCAGCTCACCCCAGGGGGCGCCCCAGCCCCAGCATTTT.

This chain joins TRBV18 and TRBJ1-2; tentatively, D is TRBD1 (6 bases). The length of the CDR3 is 14 residues. Germline V gene lookup returns CDR1 KGHSH and CDR2 LQKENI. Trimming took off 3 bases at V and 4 bases at J, with 12 bases between the two ends. CDR3 sequence (DNA): TGTGCCAGCTCACCCCAGGGGATTAGCTATGGCTACACCTTC. It translates to CASSPQGISYGYTF.